This T cell receptor (beta chain) was recovered during a study of post-analysis software for immune sequencing data. Looking at the study overall: Patients with relapsing-remitting, secondary progressive and progressive-relapsing multiple sclerosis courses were all represented.

Unique molecular identifiers featured in each of the TCR beta cDNA libraries. It was from about 1 to 10 million T cells that some 500,000 cDNA molecules came. TCRdb re-analysed the PCR reads in MiXCR, keeping a single row per CDR3 protein. Altogether some 700,000 distinct CDR3 sequences are present, 55% to 70% being singletons, with the ten largest covering roughly 12%. Study observations and caveats: There was significantly lower normalized Chao1 diversity in multiple sclerosis patients than in controls. The five TRBV segments detected at higher frequency in patients than in controls included TRBV5-6, TRBV5-1 and TRBV20-1. Those samples that were prepared in the same batch co-clustered strongly by F measure.

A note on this clonotype: Antigen: not known.

Germline trimming cut 1 base from V and 7 bases from J; bases unmatched to any gene: 10. The CDR3 extends over 17 amino acids. CDR1 and CDR2 from the germline V gene are SGHTA and FQGNSA. Input material: blood. The sequence derives from a girl aged 2-10 years with multiple sclerosis. V gene TRBV7-2 combines with J gene TRBJ2-1; 10 bases align to TRBD2. CDR3 sequence: CASSLVLAGEWRNEQFF. The CDR3 region has the DNA TGTGCCAGCAGCTTAGTGCTAGCGGGGGAATGGAGGAATGAGCAGTTCTTC.